One and the same sample provided the 3 T cell receptor beta chains below, sequenced in a study of blood T cell repertoires in COVID-19. This table comes from immunoSEQ multiplex PCR, and its TCRdb copy is limited to in-frame clones, with some not included. Among roughly 130,000 clones listed, approximately 90% were seen once. Sequencing was performed on peripheral blood. Receptor source: a human donor with COVID-19, enrolled during active disease. The donor label of this sample is uncertain.

The V and J genes are TRBV1 and TRBJ2-7; TRBD1 is taken as the D call from the table, unchecked against the DNA. TRBV1 is labeled a pseudogene. This CDR3 has 15 amino acids. The CDR3 loop is CTSSLRDRDPYEQYF. CDR3 coding DNA: TGCACCAGCAGCCTCAGGGACAGGGATCCCTACGAGCAGTACTTC.

The rearrangement links TRBV6-5 to TRBJ2-5; possible D gene TRBD1, 6 bases. Trimming left V 6 bases short and J 4 bases short, with 12 bases between. The CDR3 has 13 amino acids. Germline values: CDR1 MNHEY, CDR2 SVGAGI. CDR3 in amino acids: CASRRVGAETQYF. The DNA for the CDR3 is TGTGCCAGCAGGAGGGTGGGGGCAGAGACCCAGTACTTC.

This clone has only one observation. This rearrangement joins TRBV4-1 to TRBJ2-1; tentatively, D is TRBD2 (8 bases). Trimming stripped 3 bases from V and 4 bases from J, with 22 bases between. The CDR3 is 18 amino acids. The germline V gene has CDR1 MGHRA and CDR2 YSYEKL. The DNA of the CDR3 is TGCGCCAGCAGCCACTCTCTAGGGGGCGGGGGGATTTACAATGAGCAGTTCTTC. It specifies CASSHSLGGGGIYNEQFF.